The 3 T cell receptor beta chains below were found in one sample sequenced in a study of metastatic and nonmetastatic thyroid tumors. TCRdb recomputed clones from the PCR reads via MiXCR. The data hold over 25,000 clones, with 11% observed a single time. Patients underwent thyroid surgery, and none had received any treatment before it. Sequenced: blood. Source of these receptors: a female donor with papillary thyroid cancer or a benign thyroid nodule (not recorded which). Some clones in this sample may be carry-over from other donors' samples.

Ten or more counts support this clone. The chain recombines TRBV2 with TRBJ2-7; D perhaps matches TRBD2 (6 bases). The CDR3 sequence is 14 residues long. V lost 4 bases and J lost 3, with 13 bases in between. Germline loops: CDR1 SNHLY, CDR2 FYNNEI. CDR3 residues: CASSGEVTVYEQYF. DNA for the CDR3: TGTGCCAGCAGTGGGGAGGTAACGGTCTACGAGCAGTACTTC. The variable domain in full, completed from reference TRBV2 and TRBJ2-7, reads EPEVTQTPSHQVTQMGQEVILRCVPISNHLYFYWYRQILGQKVEFLVSFYNNEISEKSEIFDDQFSVERPDGSNFTLKIRSTKLEDSAMYFCASSGEVTVYEQYFGPGTRLTVT.

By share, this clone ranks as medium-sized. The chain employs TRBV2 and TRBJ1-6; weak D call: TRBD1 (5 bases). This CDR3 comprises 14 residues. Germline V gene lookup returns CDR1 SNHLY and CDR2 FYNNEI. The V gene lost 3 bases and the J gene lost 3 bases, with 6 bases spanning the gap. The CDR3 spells CASSDQGYNSPLHF. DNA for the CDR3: TGTGCCAGCAGTGATCAGGGCTATAATTCACCCCTCCACTTT.

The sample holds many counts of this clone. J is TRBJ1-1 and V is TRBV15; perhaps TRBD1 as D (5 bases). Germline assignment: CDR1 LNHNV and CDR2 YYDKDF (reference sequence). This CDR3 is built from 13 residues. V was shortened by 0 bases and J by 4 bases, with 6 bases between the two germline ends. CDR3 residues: CATSRDQGTEAFF. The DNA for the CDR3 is TGTGCCACCAGCAGAGATCAGGGCACTGAAGCTTTCTTT.